What follows is one T cell receptor (beta chain) and its context. Its target is not known. This sample is part of a study of CD4+ T cells in melanoma. The germline V and J ends were trimmed by 4 bases and 9 bases, with 17 bases remaining between them. CDR1 SGHDT and CDR2 YYEEEE come from the germline V gene. This CDR3 has 13 amino acids. Only in-frame clones appear in the TCRdb table, and some are missing; sequencing was by immunoSEQ multiplex PCR. Altogether 50,000 or so clones are present, 75% to 90% being singletons, with the ten largest covering about 12%. Points from the study as a whole: A reported correlation linked neoantigen-specific CD4+ T cells to CD8+, macrophage and B cell function. Reportedly, melanoma neoantigen-specific CD4+ T cells showed varied differentiation states.

The clonotype was recovered from a human donor with melanoma. This rearrangement joins TRBV5-6 to TRBJ2-7, with D possibly being TRBD1 (6 bases). The sample consisted of peripheral blood. The CDR3 loop reads CASSLNQGRAQYF. The CDR3 DNA sequence: TGTGCCAGCAGCCTAAACCAGGGGCGTGCGCAGTACTTC.